This TCR beta chain was obtained from a study of OX40 agonist ivuxolimab in advanced cancers. Regarding the research as a whole: Ivuxolimab, which targeted the costimulatory receptor OX40 (CD134), was an agonistic, fully human IgG2 monoclonal antibody. Intravenous ivuxolimab was administered to patients every 2 weeks at six dose levels: 0.01, 0.1, 0.3, 1.5, 3 and 10 mg/kg. The paper reports the monotherapy dose-escalation portion (N of about 47 patients) of the phase I ivuxolimab trial. Peripheral TCRbeta sequencing aimed to test whether ivuxolimab altered TCR sequence diversity and caused clonal T-cell expansion. Of the 50 to 55 dose-escalation patients, hepatocellular carcinoma was present in approximately 20, melanoma in approximately 15, renal cell carcinoma in 9 and head and neck cancer in 9. Prior anti-PD-1, anti-PD-L1 or anti-CTLA-4 therapy was permitted, and checkpoint inhibitors had been received by less than 45% of dose-escalation patients. A male proportion of around 81% and a mean age of approximately 58 years, ranging from about 23 to 79, were recorded for the dose-escalation cohort. Partial responses occurred in three dose-escalation patients, of whom one had hepatocellular carcinoma and two had cutaneous melanoma. Results and caveats for the whole study, not just this receptor: At doses of 0.1 to 3.0 mg/kg, clonal expansion of both CD4+ and CD8+ T cells in blood was seen between baseline and week 6. Low levels of normalized T-cell clonal expansion were also seen in some nonresponding patients. Which antigens the clonally expanded peripheral T cells were specific for was not determined. Partial responders in the 0.1-3.0 mg/kg groups had among the lowest normalized peripheral clonal expansion, especially among CD8+ T cells. After ivuxolimab, expanded clones were on average more numerous among CD8+ T cells than among CD4+ T cells.

Details on this clone: No antigen is known for it. Base qualities are not at hand, and no much larger clone is one base apart.

To sequence the TCRbeta CDR3 region, genomic DNA was isolated from the sorted cells. TCRbeta CDR3 regions were sequenced using the immunoSEQ Assay. This immuneACCESS table, as held by TCRdb, lists in-frame sequences with V and J called but not all clones. Of the missing ones, under half trace to an unresolved V gene in checked studies; the others have no known cause. The sample table lists about 85,000 clones, about 81% of them with a count of one. The ten largest make up 6.6% of the sample. Including the terminal cysteine and valine, the CDR3 comprises 12 residues. Solely the CDR3 DNA is kept, with 36 bases framed from the first base. For CDR1 and CDR2, the germline V gene (reference sequence) lists SEHNR and FQNEAQ. V loses 1 base of germline sequence and J loses 6 bases, and the interval between the two ends is 7 bases. The trial excluded patients who had a history of autoimmune disease or who were on systemic immunosuppression. Peripheral blood for TCR sequencing was drawn from every dose cohort at baseline, at cycle 4 day 1 and at cycle 7 day 1. The samples were drawn from a first-in-human, open-label, multicenter phase I dose-escalation trial of ivuxolimab. The trial enrolled adults with locally advanced or metastatic head and neck squamous cell, hepatocellular, melanoma or renal cell carcinoma. Before TCR sequencing, CD4+ T cells and CD8+ T cells were sorted from peripheral blood as separate populations.

The sequence was obtained from an adult with an advanced solid tumor such as melanoma, head and neck, liver or kidney cancer. The sequenced sample was CD4+ or CD8+ T cells sorted from blood, obtained in a trial of the OX40 agonist ivuxolimab. Here the chain combines TRBV7-9 and TRBJ2-7; the D element could tentatively be TRBD1 or TRBD2, as 5 bases agree for each. CDR3 reads: CASSLGGTEQYV. The nucleotides are TGTGCCAGCAGCTTAGGGGGGACCGAGCAGTACGTC.